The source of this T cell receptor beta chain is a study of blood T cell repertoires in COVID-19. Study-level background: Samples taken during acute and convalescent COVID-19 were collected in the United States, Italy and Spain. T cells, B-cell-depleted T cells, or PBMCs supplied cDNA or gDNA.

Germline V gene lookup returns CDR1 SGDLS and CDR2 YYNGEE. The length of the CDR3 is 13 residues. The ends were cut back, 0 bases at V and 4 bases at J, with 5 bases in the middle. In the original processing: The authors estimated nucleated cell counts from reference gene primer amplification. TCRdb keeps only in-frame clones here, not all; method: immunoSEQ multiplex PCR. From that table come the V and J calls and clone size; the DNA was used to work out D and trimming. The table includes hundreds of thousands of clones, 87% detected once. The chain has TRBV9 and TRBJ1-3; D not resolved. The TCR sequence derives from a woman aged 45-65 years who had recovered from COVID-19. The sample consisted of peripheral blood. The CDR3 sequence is CASSVGRGNTIYF. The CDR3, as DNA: TGTGCCAGCAGCGTAGGCAGGGGAAACACCATATATTTT.